The present T cell receptor (beta chain) was sequenced within a study of T cell clonotyping in hematopoietic cell transplantation. The method was immunoSEQ multiplex PCR; TCRdb's version includes in-frame clones alone and lacks a portion of them. The sample includes approximately 10,000 clones, nearly 90% of them seen just once. The CDR3 length is 13 residues. The J segment lost 6 bases and the V segment lost 5 bases, leaving 5 bases of the junction unmatched. Germline CDR1 SGHTA, CDR2 FQGTGA. Findings and limits, study-wide: After transplant, recipient diversity fell while pathologically expanded clonotypes grew through day 180.

Of note for this clone: What it binds is not known.

The sequenced material came from peripheral blood mononuclear cells. The J gene is TRBJ1-1, the V gene TRBV7-3, with 8 bases fitting TRBD1. The receptor comes from a human donor who either received an allogeneic hematopoietic cell transplant for a myeloid malignancy or was a related donor (not recorded which). Some clones in this sample may be carry-over from other donors' samples. The CDR3 spells CASSLTGGAEAFF. DNA of the CDR3: TGTGCCAGCAGCCTTACAGGGGGGGCTGAAGCTTTCTTT.